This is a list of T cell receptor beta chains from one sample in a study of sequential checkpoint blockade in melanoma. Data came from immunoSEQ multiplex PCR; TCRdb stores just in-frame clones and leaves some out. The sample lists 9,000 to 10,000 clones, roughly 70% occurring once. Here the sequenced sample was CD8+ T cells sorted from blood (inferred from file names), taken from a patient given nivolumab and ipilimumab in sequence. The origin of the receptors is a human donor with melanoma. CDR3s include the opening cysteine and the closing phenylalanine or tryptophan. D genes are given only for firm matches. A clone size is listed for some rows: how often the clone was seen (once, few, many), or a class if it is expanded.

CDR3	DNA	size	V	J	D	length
CASNPSTGGTEKLFF	TGCGCCAGCAACCCCTCGACAGGGGGTACTGAAAAACTGTTTTTT	NA	TRBV5-1	TRBJ1-4	TRBD1	15
CASAYQGGGTGELFF	TGTGCCAGCGCATATCAGGGGGGCGGCACCGGGGAGCTGTTTTTT	few	TRBV6-1	TRBJ2-2	NA	15
CASSPAGTNNQPQHF	TGTGCCAGCAGCCCCGCCGGGACAAATAATCAGCCCCAGCATTTT	NA	TRBV7-2	TRBJ1-5	NA	15
CSVRGGGDNEQFF	TGCAGCGTGAGGGGCGGGGGGGACAATGAGCAGTTCTTC	NA	TRBV29-1	TRBJ2-1	TRBD2	13
CASIGGFHEQFF	TGTGCCAGTATAGGGGGTTTTCATGAGCAGTTCTTC	NA	TRBV19	TRBJ2-1	NA	12
CASSRLAHQASSYNEQFF	TGTGCCAGCAGCCGGTTGGCCCATCAGGCAAGCTCCTACAATGAGCAGTTCTTC	once	TRBV7-6	TRBJ2-1	NA	18
CASSWGLAVKYEQYF	TGTGCCAGCAGCTGGGGACTAGCGGTGAAGTACGAGCAGTACTTC	NA	TRBV7-2	TRBJ2-7	TRBD2	15
CASSWTNDFQETQYF	TGTGCCAGCAGCTGGACTAACGACTTCCAAGAGACCCAGTACTTC	NA	TRBV7-3	TRBJ2-5	NA	15
CASSQGTSGGYNEQFF	TGCGCCAGCAGCCAGGGGACTAGCGGAGGCTACAATGAGCAGTTCTTC	NA	TRBV4-3	TRBJ2-1	TRBD2	16
CASSFDKTYEQYF	TGCGCCAGCAGCTTTGACAAGACCTACGAGCAGTACTTC	NA	TRBV5-1	TRBJ2-7	NA	13
CASLMASGTSYEQYF	TGTGCCAGCTTGATGGCCTCAGGAACATCCTACGAGCAGTACTTC	NA	TRBV6-5	TRBJ2-7	NA	15
CASIGPLEGFAFYGYTF	TGTGCCAGTATTGGCCCCTTGGAGGGGTTCGCGTTTTATGGCTACACCTTC	NA	TRBV19	TRBJ1-2	NA	17
CASSLSIYGGRLYNEQFF	TGTGCCAGCAGTTTATCGATCTATGGCGGGAGACTCTACAATGAGCAGTTCTTC	once	TRBV27	TRBJ2-1	TRBD2	18
CASSRPGLPLWQYF	TGTGCCAGCAGCCGACCGGGACTGCCCCTTTGGCAGTACTTC	NA	TRBV11-2	TRBJ2-7	NA	14
CAVGDRENQPQHF	TGTGCCGTCGGGGACAGGGAAAATCAGCCCCAGCATTTT	NA	TRBV6-1	TRBJ1-5	TRBD1	13
CASSLTGRRDTQYF	TGTGCCAGTAGCCTGACAGGCCGTAGAGATACGCAGTATTTT	NA	TRBV19	TRBJ2-3	NA	14
CAWRTRGLAGGDTDTQYF	TGTGCCTGGAGGACCCGGGGACTAGCGGGAGGAGACACAGATACGCAGTATTTT	few	TRBV30	TRBJ2-3	TRBD2	18
CSVGEARVSGQETQYF	TGCAGCGTCGGGGAGGCCCGGGTTTCAGGGCAAGAGACCCAGTACTTC	NA	TRBV29-1	TRBJ2-5	NA	16
CAIRSPREGQNEQYF	TGTGCCATCAGATCCCCGCGGGAGGGCCAGAACGAGCAGTACTTC	NA	TRBV10-3	TRBJ2-7	TRBD2	15
CASSFGGGGEQYF	TGTGCCAGCAGTTTCGGGGGAGGTGGCGAGCAGTACTTC	NA	TRBV27	TRBJ2-7	NA	13
CASSLGTGNLEKLFF	TGCGCCAGCAGCTTGGGGACAGGGAACCTGGAAAAACTGTTTTTT	NA	TRBV5-1	TRBJ1-4	TRBD1	15
CASSQVYGEAYNEQFF	TGCGCCAGCAGCCAAGTGTACGGTGAGGCCTACAATGAGCAGTTCTTC	once	TRBV4-3	TRBJ2-1	NA	16